The 5 T cell receptor beta chains reported below all come from one sample, sequenced in a study of blood T cell repertoires in COVID-19. Using immunoSEQ multiplex PCR, the repertoire was profiled, and TCRdb retains in-frame clones only, with some absent. The sample shows tens of thousands of clones, roughly four fifths of them seen only once. Sequenced sample: peripheral blood. The receptors derive from a human donor in a cohort sampled during active COVID-19.

The chain has TRBV5-1 and TRBJ1-1; D perhaps matches TRBD1 (5 bases). The germline V gene encodes CDR1 SGHRS and CDR2 YFSETQ. V gave up 4 bases and J gave up 5 bases, with 12 bases separating them. This CDR3 has 13 residues. The CDR3 is CASSNAGKTEAFF. Written as DNA, the CDR3 is TGCGCCAGCAGCAATGCAGGGAAGACTGAAGCTTTCTTT.

The chain combines TRBV19 with TRBJ2-7; the D gene is possibly TRBD1 (7 bases). The CDR3 spans 16 residues. The V gene lost 6 bases and the J gene lost 4 bases, with 22 bases spanning the gap. Germline CDR1 and CDR2: LNHDA and SQIVND (reference sequence). CDR3 nucleotides: TGTGCCAGTAGGCAAGGAGGGGGCGCTTTTGGGTACGAGCAGTACTTC. It is translated as CASRQGGGAFGYEQYF.

The rearrangement links TRBV10-3 to TRBJ1-2, with TRBD1 identical over 7 bases. Germline CDR1 is ENHRY and CDR2 is SYGVKD. This CDR3 has 14 residues. The V gene end was trimmed by 3 bases and the J gene end by 3 bases; junction bases not matched to a gene: 4. CDR3 amino acids: CAISDLTGYYGYTF. In DNA, the CDR3 is TGTGCCATCAGTGACCTGACAGGGTACTATGGCTACACCTTC.

CDR3: CAWMGLSLEAFF. The CDR3 coding sequence is TGTGCCTGGATGGGCCTGAGTCTTGAAGCTTTCTTT. V is TRBV30 and J is TRBJ1-1; D uncertain. Germline lookup yields CDR1 GTSNPN and CDR2 SVGIG (reference sequence). The CDR3 has 12 amino acids. V was cut by 4 bases and J by 7 bases, with 13 bases left in between. Variable domain in full (rest from reference TRBV30 and TRBJ1-1): SQTIHQWPATLVQPVGSPLSLECTVEGTSNPNLYWYRQAAGRGLQLLFYSVGIGQISSEVPQNLSASRPQDRQFILSSKKLLLSDSGFYLCAWMGLSLEAFFGQGTRLTVV.

The V call is TRBV19, the J call TRBJ2-1; TRBD2 matches at 11 bases. This CDR3 comprises 14 residues. CDR1 and CDR2 from the germline V gene are LNHDA and SQIVND (reference sequence). The ends lost 3 bases at V and 9 bases at J; junction bases unmatched: 4. CDR3 loop: CASSIKTSGAEQFF. DNA of the CDR3: TGTGCCAGTAGTATTAAGACTAGCGGGGCTGAGCAGTTCTTC.